The rows below give T cell receptor beta chains drawn from one sample of a study of patients and donors after allogeneic stem cell transplantation. MiXCR, applied by TCRdb to the RT-PCR reads, yields one record per CDR3 protein. Of 2,500 or so distinct CDR3 sequences listed, roughly a sixth are singletons. The specimen was blood, either unsorted or a sorted T cell fraction (not recorded which). All receptors come from a human donor who was either an allogeneic HSCT recipient or a stem cell or donor lymphocyte infusion donor (not recorded which). It is not recorded whose cells these are; they may come from a transplant donor. Both conserved end residues are part of each CDR3. D genes are given only for firm matches. The listing skips clone size in some rows; elsewhere it reads once, few, many or a size class.

D gene,clone size,V gene,J gene,CDR3 DNA,CDR3 protein
NA,NA,TRBV5-1,TRBJ2-3,TGCGCCAGCAGAACCGGACCTAGCACAGATACGCAGTATTTT,CASRTGPSTDTQYF
NA,few,TRBV7-2,TRBJ1-1,TGTGCCAGCAGCTTAACGGGGAACACTGAAGCTTTCTTT,CASSLTGNTEAFF
NA,NA,TRBV7-2,TRBJ2-7,TGTGCCAGCAGCTCCGGGGGGCGGGAGCAGTACTTC,CASSSGGREQYF
NA,NA,TRBV10-3,TRBJ1-1,TGTGCCATCCGGCGGGACATGAACACTGAAGCTTTCTTT,CAIRRDMNTEAFF
NA,medium-sized,TRBV20-1,TRBJ1-1,TGCAGTGCTAGAATGAGGGTGACCACTGAAGCTTTCTTT,CSARMRVTTEAFF
NA,NA,TRBV7-2,TRBJ2-1,TGTGCCAGCAGCAAGGACTCCCGGGGGTACAATGAGCAGTTCTTC,CASSKDSRGYNEQFF
NA,few,TRBV18,TRBJ1-1,TGTGCCAGCTCACCATTGTCGGGGAGGACTGAAGCTTTCTTT,CASSPLSGRTEAFF
NA,few,TRBV10-3,TRBJ1-2,TGTGCCATCACGGCGGGTTCACCCAACTATGGCTACACCTTC,CAITAGSPNYGYTF
TRBD2,NA,TRBV27,TRBJ2-5,TGTGCCAGCTTAGGGGCGGGAGCGGGGCAAGAGACCCAGTACTTC,CASLGAGAGQETQYF
TRBD1,few,TRBV7-6,TRBJ2-5,TGTGCCAGCAGCTTTGGGACAGGTATACAAGAGACCCAGTACTTC,CASSFGTGIQETQYF
NA,NA,TRBV5-4,TRBJ2-1,TGTGCCAGCAGCTTGTACAGAAGTTCCTACAATGAGCAGTTCTTC,CASSLYRSSYNEQFF
NA,few,TRBV18,TRBJ1-1,TGTGCCAGCTCACCACGTACGGAAGGGTTCACTGAAGCTTTCTTT,CASSPRTEGFTEAFF
NA,NA,TRBV12-3/TRBV12-4,TRBJ2-5,TGTGCCAGCAGACCCGGGACTCAGCAAGAGACCCAGTACTTC,CASRPGTQQETQYF
TRBD2,NA,TRBV7-2,TRBJ2-3,TGTGCCAGCAGCTTAGGACTAGCGGGAGGGCCCGTGGAGATAGGTACGCAGTATTTT,CASSLGLAGGPVEIGTQYF
NA,few,TRBV6-1,TRBJ1-1,TGTGCCAGCAGTACAAGGGAGAACACTGAAGCTTTCTTT,CASSTRENTEAFF
NA,few,TRBV7-2,TRBJ2-5,TGTGCCAGCAGCTGGAGATACGGGACCCAGTACTTC,CASSWRYGTQYF
TRBD2,medium-sized,TRBV6-5,TRBJ2-3,TGTGCCAGCAGCTCACTAGCGGGAGCCACAGATACGCAGTATTTT,CASSSLAGATDTQYF
NA,few,TRBV20-1,TRBJ2-3,TGCAGTGCGATTACTAGCCTAAACGCAGATACGCAGTATTTT,CSAITSLNADTQYF
NA,medium-sized,TRBV30,TRBJ1-2,TGTGCCTTCCTACAGGGTTATGGCTACACCTTC,CAFLQGYGYTF
NA,NA,TRBV7-9,TRBJ2-5,TGTGCCAGCAGCCAAGGGGAGACCCAGTACTTC,CASSQGETQYF